The clone carrying this T cell receptor (beta chain) was seen ten or more times. Its antigen is still unknown. This sample is part of a study of T cell repertoires in cytomegalovirus infection. Study at large: Indicated by public TCR beta signatures were CMV infection and matching HLA type. Study-wide results and caveats: Clonotypes of TCR beta that were HLA-C-restricted and CMV-specific dominated the ex vivo response.

The CDR3 sequence is 15 residues long. Trimming pared 3 bases from V and 5 bases from J, leaving 16 bases between. Germline CDR1 SGHTA, CDR2 FQGNSA. From the reads, TCRdb called clonotypes with MiXCR, one entry per CDR3 protein. This table holds about 830,000 distinct CDR3 sequences, approximately 32% found once. Source: cultured CD8+ T cells from PBMCs, taken from culture after CMV antigen stimulation. The V call is TRBV7-2, the J call TRBJ2-5; D might be TRBD2 (6 bases). The receptor's source is a human donor in good health (CMV status not recorded). Some clones in this sample may be carry-over from other donors' samples. In DNA, the CDR3 is TGTGCCAGCAGCTTCCTTTATCTAGCGAGGGAGACCCAGTACTTC. Translating gives CASSFLYLARETQYF.